This T cell receptor (beta chain) was profiled in a study of immune evolution from preneoplasia to lung adenocarcinoma. This clone was observed a few times. The junction differs from germline at one of its ends, possibly a read error. Sequenced by immunoSEQ multiplex PCR; TCRdb stores in-frame clones only, minus some. This sample has 10,000 or so clones, with approximately 81% found just once. This CDR3 is built from 14 residues. Germline V gene sequence: CDR1 SGHRS, CDR2 YFSETQ. This chain links TRBV5-1 with TRBJ2-2; weak D call: TRBD1 (5 bases). The sequence derives from a person between 65 and 79 years old with lung adenocarcinoma. Sequences were obtained from FFPE minimally invasive lung adenocarcinoma tissue. The CDR3 protein is CASGFGAQAGELFF. For the CDR3, the DNA is TGCGCCAGCGGCTTTGGGGCGCAGGCCGGGGAGCTGTTTTTT. The full variable domain, with the rest looked up from reference TRBV5-1 and TRBJ2-2, is KAGVTQTPRYLIKTRGQQVTLSCSPISGHRSVSWYQQTPGQGLQFLFEYFSETQRNKGNFPGRFSGRQFSNSRSEMNVSTLELGDSALYLCASGFGAQAGELFFGEGSRLTVL.